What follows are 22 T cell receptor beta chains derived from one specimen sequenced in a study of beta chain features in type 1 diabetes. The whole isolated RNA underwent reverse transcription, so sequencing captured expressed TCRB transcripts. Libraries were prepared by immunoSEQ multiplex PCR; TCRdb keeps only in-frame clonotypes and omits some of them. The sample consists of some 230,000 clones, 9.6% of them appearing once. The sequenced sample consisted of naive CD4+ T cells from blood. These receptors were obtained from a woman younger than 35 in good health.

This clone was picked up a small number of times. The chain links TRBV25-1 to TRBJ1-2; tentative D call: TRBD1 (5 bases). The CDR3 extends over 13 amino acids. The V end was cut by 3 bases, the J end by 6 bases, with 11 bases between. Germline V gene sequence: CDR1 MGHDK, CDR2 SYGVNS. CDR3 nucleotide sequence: TGTGCCAGCAGTGAGCAGGGAAGGGATGGCTACACCTTC. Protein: CASSEQGRDGYTF.

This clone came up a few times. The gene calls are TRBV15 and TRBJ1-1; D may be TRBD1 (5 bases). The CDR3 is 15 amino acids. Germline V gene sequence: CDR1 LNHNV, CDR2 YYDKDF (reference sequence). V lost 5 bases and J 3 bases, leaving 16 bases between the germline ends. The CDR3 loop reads CATSGGRRGDTEAFF. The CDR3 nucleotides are TGTGCCACCAGCGGCGGGAGGAGAGGGGACACTGAAGCTTTCTTT.

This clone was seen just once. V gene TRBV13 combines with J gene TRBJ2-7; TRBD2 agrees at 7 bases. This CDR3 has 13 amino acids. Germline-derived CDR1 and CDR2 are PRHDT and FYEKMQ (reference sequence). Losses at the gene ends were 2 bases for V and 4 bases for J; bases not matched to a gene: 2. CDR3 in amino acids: CASSLRLAYEQYF. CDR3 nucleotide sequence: TGTGCCAGCAGCTTAAGACTAGCATACGAGCAGTACTTC.

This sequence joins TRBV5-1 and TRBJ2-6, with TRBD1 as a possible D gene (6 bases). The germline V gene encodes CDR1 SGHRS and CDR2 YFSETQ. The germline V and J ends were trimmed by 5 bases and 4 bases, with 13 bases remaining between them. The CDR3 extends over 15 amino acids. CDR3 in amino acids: CASRAQGSGANVLTF. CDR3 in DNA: TGCGCCAGCAGGGCTCAGGGGTCCGGGGCCAACGTCCTGACTTTC.

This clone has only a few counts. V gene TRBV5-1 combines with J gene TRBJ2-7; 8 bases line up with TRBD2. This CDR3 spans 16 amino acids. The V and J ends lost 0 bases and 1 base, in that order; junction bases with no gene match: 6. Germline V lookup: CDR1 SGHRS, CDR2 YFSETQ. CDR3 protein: CASSLGDPGGSYEQYF. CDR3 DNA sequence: TGCGCCAGCAGCTTGGGAGACCCGGGGGGGTCCTACGAGCAGTACTTC.

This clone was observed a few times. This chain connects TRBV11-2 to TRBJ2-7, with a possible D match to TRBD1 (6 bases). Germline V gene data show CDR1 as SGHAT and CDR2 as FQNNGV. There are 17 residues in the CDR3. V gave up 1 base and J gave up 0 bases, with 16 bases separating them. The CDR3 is CASSLVVSGTPSYEQYF. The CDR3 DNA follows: TGTGCCAGCAGCTTAGTTGTTTCCGGGACACCCTCCTACGAGCAGTACTTC.

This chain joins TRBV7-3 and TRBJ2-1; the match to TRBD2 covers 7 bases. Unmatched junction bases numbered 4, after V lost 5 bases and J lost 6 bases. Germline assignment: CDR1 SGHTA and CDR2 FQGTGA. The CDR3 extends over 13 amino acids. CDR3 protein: CASSPLAGNEQFF. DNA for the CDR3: TGTGCCAGCAGCCCCTTAGCGGGCAATGAGCAGTTCTTC.

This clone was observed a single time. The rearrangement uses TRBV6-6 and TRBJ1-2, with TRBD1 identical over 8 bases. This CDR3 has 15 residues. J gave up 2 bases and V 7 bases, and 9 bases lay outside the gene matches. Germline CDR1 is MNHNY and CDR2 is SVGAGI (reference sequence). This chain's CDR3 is CASTERTGPNYGYTF. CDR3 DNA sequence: TGTGCCAGCACGGAAAGGACAGGGCCAAACTATGGCTACACCTTC.

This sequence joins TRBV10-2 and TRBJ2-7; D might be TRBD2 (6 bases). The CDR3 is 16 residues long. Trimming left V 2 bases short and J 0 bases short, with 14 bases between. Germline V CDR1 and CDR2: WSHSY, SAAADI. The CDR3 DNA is TGCGCCAGCAGTGAGCGGGCTAGCGCATACTCCTACGAGCAGTACTTC. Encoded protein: CASSERASAYSYEQYF.

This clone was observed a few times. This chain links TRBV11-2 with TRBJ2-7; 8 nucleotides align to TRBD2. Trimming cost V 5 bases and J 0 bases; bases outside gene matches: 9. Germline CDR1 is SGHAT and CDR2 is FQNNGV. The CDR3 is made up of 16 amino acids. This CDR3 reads CASSLRGGGLSYEQYF. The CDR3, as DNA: TGTGCCAGCAGCCTCAGGGGCGGGGGGCTCTCCTACGAGCAGTACTTC.

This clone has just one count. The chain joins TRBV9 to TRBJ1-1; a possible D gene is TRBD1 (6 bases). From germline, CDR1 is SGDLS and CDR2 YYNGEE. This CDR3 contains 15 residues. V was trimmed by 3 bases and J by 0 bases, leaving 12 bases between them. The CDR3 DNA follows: TGTGCCAGCAGCGCCGAGGGGGGGGTGAACACTGAAGCTTTCTTT. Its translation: CASSAEGGVNTEAFF.

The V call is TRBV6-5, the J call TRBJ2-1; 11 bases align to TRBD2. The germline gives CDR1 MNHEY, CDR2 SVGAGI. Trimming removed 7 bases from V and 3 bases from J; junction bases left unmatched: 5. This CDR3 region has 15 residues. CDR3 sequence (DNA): TGTGCCAGCACCTCAGGGACTAGCGGCTACAATGAGCAGTTCTTC. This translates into CASTSGTSGYNEQFF.

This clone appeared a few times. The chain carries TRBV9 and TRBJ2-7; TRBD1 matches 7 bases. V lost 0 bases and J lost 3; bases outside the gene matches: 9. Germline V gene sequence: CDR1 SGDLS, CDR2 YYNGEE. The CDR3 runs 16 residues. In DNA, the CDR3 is TGTGCCAGCAGCGTAGGAGGGACAGCAAAAGACTACGAGCAGTACTTC. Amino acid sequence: CASSVGGTAKDYEQYF. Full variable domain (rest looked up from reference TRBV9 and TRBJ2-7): DSGVTQTPKHLITATGQRVTLRCSPRSGDLSVYWYQQSLDQGLQFLIQYYNGEERAKGNILERFSAQQFPDLHSELNLSSLELGDSALYFCASSVGGTAKDYEQYFGPGTRLTVT.

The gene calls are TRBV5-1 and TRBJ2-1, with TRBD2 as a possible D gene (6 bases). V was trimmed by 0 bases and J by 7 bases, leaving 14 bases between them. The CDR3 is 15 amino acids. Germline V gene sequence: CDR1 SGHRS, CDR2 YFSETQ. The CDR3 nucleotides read TGCGCCAGCAGCTTGGATCTGGCGGGACGGAATGAGCAGTTCTTC. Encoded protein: CASSLDLAGRNEQFF.

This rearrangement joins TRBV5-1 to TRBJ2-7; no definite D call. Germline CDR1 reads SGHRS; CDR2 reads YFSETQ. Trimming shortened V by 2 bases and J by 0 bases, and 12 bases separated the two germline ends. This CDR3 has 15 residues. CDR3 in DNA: TGCGCCAGCAGCTTAGGCGCTGCGGACTCCTACGAGCAGTACTTC. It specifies CASSLGAADSYEQYF. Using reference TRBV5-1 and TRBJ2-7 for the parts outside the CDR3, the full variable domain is KAGVTQTPRYLIKTRGQQVTLSCSPISGHRSVSWYQQTPGQGLQFLFEYFSETQRNKGNFPGRFSGRQFSNSRSEMNVSTLELGDSALYLCASSLGAADSYEQYFGPGTRLTVT.

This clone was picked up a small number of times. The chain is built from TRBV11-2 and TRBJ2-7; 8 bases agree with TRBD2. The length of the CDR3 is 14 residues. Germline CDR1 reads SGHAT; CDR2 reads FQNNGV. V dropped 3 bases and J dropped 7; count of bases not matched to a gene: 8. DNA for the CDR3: TGTGCCAGCAGCTTTATGAGCGGGAGTGGGGAGCAGTACTTC. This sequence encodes CASSFMSGSGEQYF.

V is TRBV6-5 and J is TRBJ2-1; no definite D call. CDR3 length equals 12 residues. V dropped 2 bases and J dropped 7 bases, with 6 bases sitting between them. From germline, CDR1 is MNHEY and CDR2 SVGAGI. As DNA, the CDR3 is TGTGCCAGCAGTTACGGGCAAAATGAGCAGTTCTTC. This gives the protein CASSYGQNEQFF.

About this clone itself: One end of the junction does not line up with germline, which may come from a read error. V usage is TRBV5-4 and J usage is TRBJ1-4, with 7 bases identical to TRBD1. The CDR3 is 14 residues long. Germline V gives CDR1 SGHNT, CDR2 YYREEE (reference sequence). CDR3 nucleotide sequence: TGTGCCAGCAGCTTGGCGGCCGTTGGCGGGACAGCAGTTTTT. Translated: CASSLAAVGGTAVF.

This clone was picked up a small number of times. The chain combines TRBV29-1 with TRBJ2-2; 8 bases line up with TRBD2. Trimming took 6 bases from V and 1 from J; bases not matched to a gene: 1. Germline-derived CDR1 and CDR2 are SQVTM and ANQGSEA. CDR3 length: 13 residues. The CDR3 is CSVGRGNTGELFF. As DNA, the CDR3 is TGCAGCGTCGGGAGGGGGAACACCGGGGAGCTGTTTTTT.

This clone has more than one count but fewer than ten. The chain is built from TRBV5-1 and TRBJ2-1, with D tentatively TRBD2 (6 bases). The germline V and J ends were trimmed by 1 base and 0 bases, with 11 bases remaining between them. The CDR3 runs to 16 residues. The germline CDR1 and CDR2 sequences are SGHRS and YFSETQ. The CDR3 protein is CASSLIYGSSYNEQFF. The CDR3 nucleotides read TGCGCCAGCAGCTTGATATACGGGAGCTCCTACAATGAGCAGTTCTTC.

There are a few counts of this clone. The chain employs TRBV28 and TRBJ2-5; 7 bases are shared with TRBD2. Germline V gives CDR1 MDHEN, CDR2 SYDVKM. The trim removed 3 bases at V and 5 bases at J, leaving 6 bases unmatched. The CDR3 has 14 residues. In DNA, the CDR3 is TGTGCCAGCAGTTTTCAAGGGGAGGGGGAGACCCAGTACTTC. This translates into CASSFQGEGETQYF.

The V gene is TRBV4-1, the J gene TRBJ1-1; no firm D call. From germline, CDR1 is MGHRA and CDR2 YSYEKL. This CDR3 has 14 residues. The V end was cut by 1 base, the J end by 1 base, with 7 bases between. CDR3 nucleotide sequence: TGCGCCAGCAGCCAAGCAACAAGGAACACTGAAGCTTTCTTT. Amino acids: CASSQATRNTEAFF.